The entry below describes one T cell receptor (beta chain). As yet, its antigen is unknown. CDR1 and CDR2 (germline): MNHEY, SVGAGI. This CDR3 region has 12 residues. The sample belongs to a study of monozygotic twins with inflammatory bowel disease. Points from the study as a whole: Inverse Simpson values showed less TCRbeta diversity in IBD patients than in their healthy co-twins. Clonotype overlap with others was lower in IBD patients than in healthy twins, a difference that was greatest with disease activity.

A template switching step added UMIs, each with a 6-nucleotide sample barcode. cDNA encoding TCRalpha and TCRbeta underwent two nested PCRs of 16 and 9 cycles, each of which was followed by bead purification. Following a re-call of the 5' RACE reads, TCRdb has one entry per CDR3 protein and lacks DNA. The sample features under 350,000 distinct CDR3 sequences, with approximately 5.9% in its top ten. The chain recombines TRBV6-5 with TRBJ2-2. The source of this sequence is a human donor with ulcerative colitis or Crohn's disease, or a healthy co-twin of an affected twin (not recorded which). Input material: blood. The CDR3 is CASRSLVGELFF.